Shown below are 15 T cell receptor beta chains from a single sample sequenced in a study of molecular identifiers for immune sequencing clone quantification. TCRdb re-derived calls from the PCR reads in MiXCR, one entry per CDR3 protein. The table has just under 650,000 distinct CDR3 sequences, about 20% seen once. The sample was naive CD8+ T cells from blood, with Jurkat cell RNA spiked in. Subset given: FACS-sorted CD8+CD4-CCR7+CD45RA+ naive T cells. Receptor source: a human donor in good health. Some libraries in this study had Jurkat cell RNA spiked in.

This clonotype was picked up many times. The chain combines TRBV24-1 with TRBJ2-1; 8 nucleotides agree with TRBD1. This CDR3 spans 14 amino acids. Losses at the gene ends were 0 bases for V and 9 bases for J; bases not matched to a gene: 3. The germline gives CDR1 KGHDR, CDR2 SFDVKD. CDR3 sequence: CATSDLTGGSEQFF. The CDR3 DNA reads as TGTGCCACCAGTGATTTGACAGGGGGATCTGAGCAGTTCTTC.

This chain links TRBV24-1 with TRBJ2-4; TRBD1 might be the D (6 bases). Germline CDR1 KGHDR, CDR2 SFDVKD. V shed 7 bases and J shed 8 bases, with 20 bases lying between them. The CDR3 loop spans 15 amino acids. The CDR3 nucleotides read TGTGCCACCAGCCTGAGGACGAGGGGGAAGGACATTCAGTACTTC. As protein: CATSLRTRGKDIQYF.

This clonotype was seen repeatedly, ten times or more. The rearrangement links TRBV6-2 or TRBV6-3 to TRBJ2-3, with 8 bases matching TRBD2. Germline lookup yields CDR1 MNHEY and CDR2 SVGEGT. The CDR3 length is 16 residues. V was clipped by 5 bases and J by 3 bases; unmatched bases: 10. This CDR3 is CASSETSAVGTDTQYF. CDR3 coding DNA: TGTGCCAGCAGTGAGACTAGCGCGGTTGGAACAGATACGCAGTATTTT.

For the CDR3, the DNA is TGTGCCAGCAGCTTAGGTGTAATAGGAAACTACGAGCAGTACTTC. It is translated as CASSLGVIGNYEQYF. The chain has TRBV11-2 and TRBJ2-7; no firm D call. With 1 base removed from V and 3 bases from J, the gap between germline ends came to 13 bases. This CDR3 has 15 residues. Germline lookup yields CDR1 SGHAT and CDR2 FQNNGV.

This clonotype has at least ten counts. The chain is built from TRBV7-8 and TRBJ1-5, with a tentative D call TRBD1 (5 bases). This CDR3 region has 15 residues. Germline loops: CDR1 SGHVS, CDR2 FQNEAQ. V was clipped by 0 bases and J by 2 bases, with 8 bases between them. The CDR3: CASSLAWGGNQPQHF. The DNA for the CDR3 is TGTGCCAGCAGCTTAGCTTGGGGCGGCAATCAGCCCCAGCATTTT.

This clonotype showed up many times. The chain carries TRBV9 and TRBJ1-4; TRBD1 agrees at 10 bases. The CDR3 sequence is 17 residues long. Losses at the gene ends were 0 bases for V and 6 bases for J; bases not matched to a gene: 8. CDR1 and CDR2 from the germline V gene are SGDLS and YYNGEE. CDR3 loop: CASSVEGSGQGYEKLFF. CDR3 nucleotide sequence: TGTGCCAGCAGCGTAGAAGGCTCGGGACAGGGGTATGAAAAACTGTTTTTT.

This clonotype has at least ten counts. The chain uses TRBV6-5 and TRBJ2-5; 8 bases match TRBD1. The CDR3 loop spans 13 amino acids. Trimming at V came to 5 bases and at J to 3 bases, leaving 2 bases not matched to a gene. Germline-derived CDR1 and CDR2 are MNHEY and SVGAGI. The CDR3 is CASSETGEETQYF. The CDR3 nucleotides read TGTGCCAGCAGTGAGACAGGGGAAGAGACCCAGTACTTC.

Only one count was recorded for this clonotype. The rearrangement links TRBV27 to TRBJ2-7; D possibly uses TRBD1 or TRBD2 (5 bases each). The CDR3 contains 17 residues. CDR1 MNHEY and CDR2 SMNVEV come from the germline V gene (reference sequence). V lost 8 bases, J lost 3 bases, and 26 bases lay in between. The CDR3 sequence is CASGPRPTRGPNYEQYF. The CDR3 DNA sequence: TGTGCCAGCGGTCCAAGGCCGACGAGGGGCCCCAACTACGAGCAGTACTTC.

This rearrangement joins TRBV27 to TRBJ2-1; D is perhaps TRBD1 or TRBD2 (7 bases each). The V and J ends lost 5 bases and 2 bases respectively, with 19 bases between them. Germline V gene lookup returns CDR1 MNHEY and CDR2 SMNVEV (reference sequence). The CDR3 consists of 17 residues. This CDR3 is CASSPQGVAGAYNEQFF. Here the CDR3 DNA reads TGTGCCAGCAGTCCCCAGGGGGTGGCGGGGGCCTACAATGAGCAGTTCTTC.

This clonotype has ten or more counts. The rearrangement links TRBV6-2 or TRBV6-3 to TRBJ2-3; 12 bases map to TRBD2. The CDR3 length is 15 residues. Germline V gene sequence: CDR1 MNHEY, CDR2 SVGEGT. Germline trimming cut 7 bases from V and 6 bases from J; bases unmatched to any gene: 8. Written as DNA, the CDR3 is TGTGCCAGCACCCTACTAGCGGGGGGAGCTGATACGCAGTATTTT. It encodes CASTLLAGGADTQYF.

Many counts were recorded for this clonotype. CDR3 loop: CASSSNRFLVETQYF. CDR3 in DNA: TGTGCCAGCAGCTCTAACAGGTTCTTGGTTGAGACCCAGTACTTC. The chain carries TRBV7-9 and TRBJ2-5; the D gene is possibly TRBD1 (5 bases). Per germline, CDR1 SEHNR and CDR2 FQNEAQ (reference sequence). The CDR3 consists of 15 residues. Trimming shortened V by 4 bases and J by 5 bases, and 17 bases separated the two germline ends.

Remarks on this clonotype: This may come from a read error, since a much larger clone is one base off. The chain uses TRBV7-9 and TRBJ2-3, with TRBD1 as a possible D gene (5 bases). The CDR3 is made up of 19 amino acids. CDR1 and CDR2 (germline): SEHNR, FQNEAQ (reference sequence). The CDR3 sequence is CASSLIRSGSHLSTDTRYF. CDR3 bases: TGTGCCAGCAGCTTAATTCGATCAGGGTCCCACTTAAGCACAGATACGCGGTATTTT.

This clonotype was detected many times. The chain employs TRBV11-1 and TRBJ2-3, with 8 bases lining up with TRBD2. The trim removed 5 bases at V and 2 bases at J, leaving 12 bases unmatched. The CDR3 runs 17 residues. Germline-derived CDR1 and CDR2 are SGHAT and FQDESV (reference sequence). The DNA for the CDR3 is TGTGCCAGCAGCCAATCGAGCGGGAGTGTTTTCACAGATACGCAGTATTTT. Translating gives CASSQSSGSVFTDTQYF.

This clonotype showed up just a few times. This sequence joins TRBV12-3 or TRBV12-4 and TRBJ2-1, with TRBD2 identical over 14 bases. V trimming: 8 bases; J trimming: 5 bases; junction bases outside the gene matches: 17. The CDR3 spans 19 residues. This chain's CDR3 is CASCRPGTSGGLWDNEQFF. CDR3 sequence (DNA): TGTGCCAGCTGCCGACCCGGGACTAGCGGGGGCCTCTGGGACAATGAGCAGTTCTTC.

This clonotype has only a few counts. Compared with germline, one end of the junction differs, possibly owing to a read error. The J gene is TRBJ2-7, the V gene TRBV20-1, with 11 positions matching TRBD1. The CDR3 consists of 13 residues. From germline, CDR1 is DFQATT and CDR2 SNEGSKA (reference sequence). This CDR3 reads CSTRDRGSYEQYF. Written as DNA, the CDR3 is TGCAGTACTAGGGACAGGGGGTCCTACGAGCAGTACTTC.